This T cell receptor (beta chain) was captured in a study of cytomegalovirus exposure and HLA in healthy donors. The PCR employed 60 Vbeta primers together with 13 Jbeta primers. Only in-frame clones appear in the TCRdb table, and some are missing; sequencing was by immunoSEQ multiplex PCR. In the table there are 180,000 or so clones, roughly 10% of which are singletons. This clone was seen more than once but under ten times. This CDR3 region has 12 residues. In germline, CDR1 is SNHLY, CDR2 FYNNEI. J gave up 7 bases and V 6 bases, and 2 bases lay outside the gene matches. V and J are TRBV2 and TRBJ1-2; the match to TRBD1 covers 10 bases. The origin of this receptor is a woman in her 30s in good health and CMV-seropositive. The sequenced material came from PBMCs. CDR3 protein: CASRDRGIGYTF. The CDR3 DNA follows: TGTGCCAGCAGGGACAGGGGGATTGGCTACACCTTC.